This TCR beta chain appears in the sequencing data of a study of cytomegalovirus exposure and HLA in healthy donors. Overall study findings and caveats: The authors excluded some V segments, including TRBV6-2 and TRBV6-3, as indistinguishable. It was assumed in the presence/absence analyses that sequencing depth was roughly uniform across donors. With later analysis, a missense DCLRE1C variant became linked to TCR beta V- and J-gene trimming. Upon later analysis, TCR association rates were observed to vary by HLA locus, being highest for DRB1 and lowest for HLA-C.

PCR primers comprised 60 Vbeta and 13 Jbeta primers. The assay was immunoSEQ multiplex PCR, and TCRdb's table has in-frame clones only and misses some. Counted here are 140,000 or so clones, 80% occurring once; the ten biggest clones make up around 4.3%. CDR3 length: 15 residues. Germline V gene lookup returns CDR1 SGHRS and CDR2 YFSETQ. The V and J ends lost 2 bases and 2 bases respectively, with 14 bases between them. With regard to this clone: Its antigen is as yet unknown.

This TCR derives from a man in his forties or fifties in good health and CMV-seronegative. Sequenced input: PBMCs. This chain joins TRBV5-1 and TRBJ2-7; TRBD1 might be the D (6 bases). The CDR3: CASSFTGTSTYEQYF. The CDR3 DNA reads as TGCGCCAGCAGCTTTACTGGGACATCCACCTACGAGCAGTACTTC.